This TCR beta chain stems from a study of cytomegalovirus exposure and HLA in healthy donors. Whole-study results and caveats: In most subjects, TCR beta sequences reportedly gave accurate predictions of HLA-A and HLA-B alleles.

Concerning this clone: Its antigen remains unknown.

The PCR had 60 Vbeta and 13 Jbeta primers. Sequencing was performed with immunoSEQ multiplex PCR; in TCRdb, only in-frame clones are kept and a portion is missing. Of some 160,000 clones listed, about 78% are singletons. The germline V gene encodes CDR1 SGHAT and CDR2 FQNNGV. V lost 5 bases and J lost 2; bases outside the gene matches: 17. The CDR3 is 19 residues long. This receptor was taken from a man in his sixties in good health and CMV-seronegative. The material sequenced was PBMCs. The chain is built from TRBV11-2 and TRBJ2-5; 10 bases align to TRBD2. For the CDR3, the DNA is TGTGCCAGCAGCCGTACTCCCGTTCCTAGCGGGAGAAGGCAAGAGACCCAGTACTTC. It translates to CASSRTPVPSGRRQETQYF.